The sequence of this TCR beta chain was determined in a study of vaccination and CD4 T cells after COVID-19 (dated by TCRdb to between 2020 and 2023). General notes on the study: Convalescent patients had a positive SARS-CoV-2 result on nasal swab PCR, and of these patients, several had mild disease and one had severe disease. Post-vaccine blood samples were collected a median of about 66 days after the second vaccine dose, ranging from 14 to 241 days. Post-COVID blood samples were collected from convalescent patients a median of approximately 93 days after diagnosis, with a range of roughly 35 to 170 days. In fewer than 12 COVID-19 convalescent patients and a handful of infection-naive healthy vaccine recipients, researchers compared the spike-specific CD4+ TCR repertoire from before mRNA vaccination with the repertoire from after. The convalescent cohort included six males and four females, with two Hispanic individuals, seven Caucasians, two Asians and one multiracial person. Culture stimuli were overlapping spike peptide pools from SARS-CoV-2 and from the common cold coronaviruses HCoV-NL63, HCoV-OC43 and HCoV-229E. Participants received two doses of either the Pfizer-BioNTech BNT162b2 vaccine (n=8) or the Moderna mRNA-1273 vaccine (n=2). Control cultures received a CEFX viral epitope pool as the positive control, an HIV-1 Nef peptide pool as the negative control, or no peptide. General findings and caveats noted by the study authors: An increase in the median number of SARS-CoV-2-reactive clonotypes from approximately 23 after infection to some 38 after vaccination was observed, but the change was not found to be significant. Nearly all vaccine-specific clones in convalescent patients (304 of 307) were mono-reactive for SARS-CoV-2 spike rather than cross-reactive with common cold coronaviruses. Among the post-vaccine SARS-CoV-2-reactive clones in convalescent patients, a median approximately 90% showed up only after vaccination, which suggests vaccine-specific priming. The number of convalescent patients in the study was relatively small, and the study did not examine early timepoints following natural infection.

In the case of this clonotype: The antigen it binds to is not known. Per-nucleotide qualities are absent, and no much larger clonotype sits a single base away.

Reading the label with the study, this specimen's treatment or condition is: roughly 11-day PBMC culture with coronavirus spike peptide pools or control peptides (ViraFEST assay). The study used the ViraFEST assay, which expanded antigen-specific T cells with peptide pools and then identified expanded clonotypes by TCR sequencing. The positive SARS-CoV-2 PCR tests of the convalescent patients were dated from March to December 2020, before the Alpha, Beta and Delta variants emerged in the United States. Two million PBMCs per well were cultured in IMDM with about 5% human AB serum and approximately 9.8 IU/ml IL-2, plus 10 ug/ml peptide pools. On days 3 and 7, half of the culture medium was replaced with fresh IL-2-containing medium. Once the cells had been in culture for around nine days, the EasySep CD4+ T cell isolation kit was used to isolate CD4+ T cells by negative selection. Ficoll-Paque Plus gradient centrifugation was used to isolate PBMCs from whole blood, and the isolated PBMCs were then either used fresh or cryopreserved at -140C. Triplicate wells were generally used for each culture condition.

CDR1 and CDR2, per the germline V gene, are MGHRA and YSYEKL. Compared with germline, V lacks 2 bases and J lacks 5 bases; bases without a gene match: 8. The CDR3 has 15 amino acids, counting the end cysteine and phenylalanine. Only CDR3 DNA remains: 45 bases, in frame from the first base. Libraries were constructed by PCR. TCR sequencing of DNA from cultured CD4+ T cells used the Oncomine TCR Beta short-read assay at the Johns Hopkins FTIC core. The QIAamp micro DNA kit was used to extract genomic DNA from the cultured CD4+ T cells. Oncomine TCR Beta libraries made from cultured CD4+ T cells were pooled using unique dual indexes and sequenced on an Illumina iSeq 100. The original methods were these. Non-productive sequences were removed, and CDR3s not starting with C, not ending with F or W, or shorter than 7 amino acids were discarded. The MANAFEST web application identified antigen-specific clonotypes by comparing peptide-stimulated wells against reference wells and other culture wells. For a clone to be called positive, the clone needed an FDR below 0.05, an odds ratio above 5, and a productive frequency above 0.1% in at least two of three replicate wells. Clonotypes that were significantly expanded in both SARS-CoV-2 spike wells and at least one common cold coronavirus spike condition were defined as cross-reactive. Similarity between CDR3 sequences was evaluated in R version 3.6.1 using Levenshtein distances (stringdist) and unrooted phylogenetic trees (ape). The public sequencing data were trimmed at Q25 with fastp and processed into clonotypes with MiXCR by TCRdb, which kept only in-frame beta chains. CDR3 protein sequences are deduplicated, and each keeps its most common genes and DNA. TCRdb's processing, not the authors' own work, is the source of the V and J calls. The sample contains approximately 13,000 distinct CDR3 sequences, 28% of them found a single time. About 15% of the sample goes to the ten largest clones.

Sequencing used cultured CD4+ T cells from blood. Rearrangement joined TRBV4-1 to TRBJ2-5, and 7 junctional nucleotides match TRBD1. The TCR sequence derives from a human donor with COVID-19. The sequenced DNA is TGCGCCAGCAGCCAACCTACAGGGGTCCGGGAGACCCAGTACTTC. It translates to CASSQPTGVRETQYF.